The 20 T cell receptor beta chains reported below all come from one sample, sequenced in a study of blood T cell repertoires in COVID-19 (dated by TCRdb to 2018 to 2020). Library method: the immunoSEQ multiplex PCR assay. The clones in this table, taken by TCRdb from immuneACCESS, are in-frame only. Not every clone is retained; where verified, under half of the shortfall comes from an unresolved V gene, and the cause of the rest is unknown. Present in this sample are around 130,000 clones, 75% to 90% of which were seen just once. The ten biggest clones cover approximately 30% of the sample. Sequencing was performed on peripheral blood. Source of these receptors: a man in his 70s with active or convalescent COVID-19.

CDR3 protein: CATSRDLPSGVSYEQYF. The DNA of the CDR3 is TGTGCCACCAGCAGAGATCTCCCCAGCGGGGTCTCCTACGAGCAGTACTTC. This chain connects TRBV15 to TRBJ2-7, with TRBD2 identical over 7 bases. CDR3 length: 17 amino acids. Germline loops: CDR1 LNHNV, CDR2 YYDKDF (reference sequence). The V segment lost 0 bases and the J segment 0 bases; nucleotides outside the gene matches: 8.

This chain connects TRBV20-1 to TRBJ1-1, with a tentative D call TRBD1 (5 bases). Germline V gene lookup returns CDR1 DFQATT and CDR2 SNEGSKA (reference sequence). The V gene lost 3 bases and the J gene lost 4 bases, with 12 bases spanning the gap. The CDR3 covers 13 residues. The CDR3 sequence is CSASLEGPTEAFF. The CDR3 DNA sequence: TGCAGTGCTAGTTTGGAGGGGCCCACTGAAGCTTTCTTT.

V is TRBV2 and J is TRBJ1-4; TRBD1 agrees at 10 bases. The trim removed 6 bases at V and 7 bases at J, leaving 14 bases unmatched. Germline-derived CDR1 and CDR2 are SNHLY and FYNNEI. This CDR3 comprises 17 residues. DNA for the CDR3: TGTGCCAGCAGCGCCGGGACAGGGGTCCCTCGCGGTGAAAAACTGTTTTTT. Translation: CASSAGTGVPRGEKLFF.

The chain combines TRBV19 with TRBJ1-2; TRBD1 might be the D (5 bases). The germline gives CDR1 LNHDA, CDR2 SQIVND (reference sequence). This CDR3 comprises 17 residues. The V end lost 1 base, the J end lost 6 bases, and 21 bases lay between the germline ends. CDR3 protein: CASSIGFGTTMLHGYTF. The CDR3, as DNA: TGTGCCAGTAGTATAGGGTTTGGGACTACGATGCTCCATGGCTACACCTTC.

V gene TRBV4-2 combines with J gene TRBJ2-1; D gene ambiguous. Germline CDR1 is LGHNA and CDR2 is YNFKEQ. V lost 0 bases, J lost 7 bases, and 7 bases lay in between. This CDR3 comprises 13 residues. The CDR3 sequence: CASSQDGLNEQFF. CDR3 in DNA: TGTGCCAGCAGCCAAGATGGGCTTAATGAGCAGTTCTTC.

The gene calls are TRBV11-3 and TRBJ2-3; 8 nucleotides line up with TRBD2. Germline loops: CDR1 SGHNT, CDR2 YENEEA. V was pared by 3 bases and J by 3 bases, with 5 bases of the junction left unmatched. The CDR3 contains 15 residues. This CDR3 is CASSFSGTRTDTQYF. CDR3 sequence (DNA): TGTGCCAGCAGCTTTTCAGGGACTAGGACAGATACGCAGTATTTT. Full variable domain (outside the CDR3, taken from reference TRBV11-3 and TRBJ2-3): EAGVVQSPRYKIIEKKQPVAFWCNPISGHNTLYWYLQNLGQGPELLIRYENEEAVDDSQLPKDRFSAERLKGVDSTLKIQPAELGDSAVYLCASSFSGTRTDTQYFGPGTRLTVL.

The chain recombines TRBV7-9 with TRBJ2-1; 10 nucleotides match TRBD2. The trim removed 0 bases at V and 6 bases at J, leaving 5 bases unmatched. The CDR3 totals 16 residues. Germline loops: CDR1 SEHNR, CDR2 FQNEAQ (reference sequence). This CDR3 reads CASSLAPGLASNEQFF. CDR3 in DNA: TGTGCCAGCAGCTTAGCGCCGGGACTAGCGAGCAATGAGCAGTTCTTC.

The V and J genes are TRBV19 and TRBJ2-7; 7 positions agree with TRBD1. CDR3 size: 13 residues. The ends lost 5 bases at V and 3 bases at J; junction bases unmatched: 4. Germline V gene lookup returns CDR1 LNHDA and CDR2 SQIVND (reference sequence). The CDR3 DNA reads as TGTGCCAGTAGTGTTCCAGGGGGCTACGAGCAGTACTTC. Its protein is CASSVPGGYEQYF.

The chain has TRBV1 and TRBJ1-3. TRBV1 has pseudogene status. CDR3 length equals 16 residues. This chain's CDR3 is CTSSQDQAASGNTIYF. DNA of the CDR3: TGCACCAGCAGCCAAGATCAAGCGGCCTCTGGAAACACCATATATTTT.

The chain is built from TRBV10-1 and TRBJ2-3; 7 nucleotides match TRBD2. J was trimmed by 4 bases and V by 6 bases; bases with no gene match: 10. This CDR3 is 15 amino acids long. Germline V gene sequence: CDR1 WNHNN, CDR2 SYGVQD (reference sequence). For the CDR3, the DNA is TGCGCCAGCAGCGTAGGGGCGGGAGTGTCAGATACGCAGTATTTT. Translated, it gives CASSVGAGVSDTQYF.

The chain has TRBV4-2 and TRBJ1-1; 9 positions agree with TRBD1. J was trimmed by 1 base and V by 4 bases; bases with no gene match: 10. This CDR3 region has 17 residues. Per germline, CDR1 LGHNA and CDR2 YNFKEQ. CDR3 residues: CASSRATGGIRNTEAFF. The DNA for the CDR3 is TGTGCCAGCAGCCGAGCGACAGGGGGGATAAGGAACACTGAAGCTTTCTTT.

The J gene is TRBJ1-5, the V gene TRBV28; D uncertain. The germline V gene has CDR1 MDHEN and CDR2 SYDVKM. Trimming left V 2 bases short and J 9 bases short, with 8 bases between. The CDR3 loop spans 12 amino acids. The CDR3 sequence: CASSLRSGPQHF. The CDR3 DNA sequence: TGTGCCAGCAGTTTAAGGTCAGGGCCCCAGCATTTT. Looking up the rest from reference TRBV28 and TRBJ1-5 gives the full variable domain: DVKVTQSSRYLVKRTGEKVFLECVQDMDHENMFWYRQDPGLGLRLIYFSYDVKMKEKGDIPEGYSVSREKKERFSLILESASTNQTSMYLCASSLRSGPQHFGDGTRLSIL.

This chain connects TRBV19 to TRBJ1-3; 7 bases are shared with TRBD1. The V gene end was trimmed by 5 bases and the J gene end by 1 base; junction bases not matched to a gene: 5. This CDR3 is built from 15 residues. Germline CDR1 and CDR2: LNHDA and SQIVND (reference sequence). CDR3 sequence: CASSRRGNSGNTIYF. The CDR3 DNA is TGTGCCAGTAGTCGCAGGGGGAATTCTGGAAACACCATATATTTT. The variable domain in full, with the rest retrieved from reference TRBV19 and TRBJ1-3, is DGGITQSPKYLFRKEGQNVTLSCEQNLNHDAMYWYRQDPGQGLRLIYYSQIVNDFQKGDIAEGYSVSREKKESFPLTVTSAQKNPTAFYLCASSRRGNSGNTIYFGEGSWLTVV.

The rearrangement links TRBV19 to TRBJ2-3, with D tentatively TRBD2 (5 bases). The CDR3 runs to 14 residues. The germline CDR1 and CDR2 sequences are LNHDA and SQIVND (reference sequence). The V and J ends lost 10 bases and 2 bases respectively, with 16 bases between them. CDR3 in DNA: TGTGCCACCACTCGCCAGCGGCTCACAGATACGCAGTATTTT. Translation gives CATTRQRLTDTQYF.

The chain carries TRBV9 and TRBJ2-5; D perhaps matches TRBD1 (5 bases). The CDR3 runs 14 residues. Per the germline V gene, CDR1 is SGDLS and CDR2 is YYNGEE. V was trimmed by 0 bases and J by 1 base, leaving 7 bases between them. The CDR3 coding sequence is TGTGCCAGCAGCGTAGCCCAGGGCCAAGAGACCCAGTACTTC. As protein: CASSVAQGQETQYF. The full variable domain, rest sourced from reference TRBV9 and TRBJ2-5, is DSGVTQTPKHLITATGQRVTLRCSPRSGDLSVYWYQQSLDQGLQFLIQYYNGEERAKGNILERFSAQQFPDLHSELNLSSLELGDSALYFCASSVAQGQETQYFGPGTRLLVL.

The CDR3 DNA follows: TGTGCCAGCAGTGAAATCGGAGGGACAGGGGACGGCTACACCTTC. Its translation: CASSEIGGTGDGYTF. This sequence joins TRBV6-1 and TRBJ1-2, with TRBD1 matching over 10 bases. The ends lost 2 bases at V and 8 bases at J; junction bases unmatched: 8. Per germline, CDR1 MNHNS and CDR2 SASEGT. This CDR3 region has 15 residues.

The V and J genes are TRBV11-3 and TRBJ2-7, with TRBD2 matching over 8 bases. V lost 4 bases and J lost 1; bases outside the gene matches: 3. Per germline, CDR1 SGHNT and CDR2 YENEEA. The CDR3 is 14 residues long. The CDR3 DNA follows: TGTGCCAGCAGCTACGAGCGGGAGTCCTACGAGCAGTACTTC. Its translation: CASSYERESYEQYF. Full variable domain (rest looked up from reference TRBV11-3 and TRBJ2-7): EAGVVQSPRYKIIEKKQPVAFWCNPISGHNTLYWYLQNLGQGPELLIRYENEEAVDDSQLPKDRFSAERLKGVDSTLKIQPAELGDSAVYLCASSYERESYEQYFGPGTRLTVT.

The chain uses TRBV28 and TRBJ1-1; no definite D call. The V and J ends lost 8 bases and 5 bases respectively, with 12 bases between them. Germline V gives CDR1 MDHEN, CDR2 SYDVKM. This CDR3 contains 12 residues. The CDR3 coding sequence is TGTGCCAGCGGTGGGTCGAGGACTGAAGCTTTCTTT. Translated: CASGGSRTEAFF.

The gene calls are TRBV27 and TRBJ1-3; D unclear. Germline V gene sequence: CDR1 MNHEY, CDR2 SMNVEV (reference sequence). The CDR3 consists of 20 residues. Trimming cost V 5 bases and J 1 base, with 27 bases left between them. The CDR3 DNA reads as TGTGCCAGCAGTCCCGCCTATGAGGGCTTCGGCTCTGGTTCTGGAAACACCATATATTTT. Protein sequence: CASSPAYEGFGSGSGNTIYF.

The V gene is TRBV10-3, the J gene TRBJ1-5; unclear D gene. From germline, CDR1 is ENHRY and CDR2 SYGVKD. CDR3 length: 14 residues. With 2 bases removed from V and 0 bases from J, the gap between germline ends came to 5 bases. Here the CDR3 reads CAISEEGSNQPQHF. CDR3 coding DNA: TGTGCCATCAGTGAGGAGGGTAGCAATCAGCCCCAGCATTTT.